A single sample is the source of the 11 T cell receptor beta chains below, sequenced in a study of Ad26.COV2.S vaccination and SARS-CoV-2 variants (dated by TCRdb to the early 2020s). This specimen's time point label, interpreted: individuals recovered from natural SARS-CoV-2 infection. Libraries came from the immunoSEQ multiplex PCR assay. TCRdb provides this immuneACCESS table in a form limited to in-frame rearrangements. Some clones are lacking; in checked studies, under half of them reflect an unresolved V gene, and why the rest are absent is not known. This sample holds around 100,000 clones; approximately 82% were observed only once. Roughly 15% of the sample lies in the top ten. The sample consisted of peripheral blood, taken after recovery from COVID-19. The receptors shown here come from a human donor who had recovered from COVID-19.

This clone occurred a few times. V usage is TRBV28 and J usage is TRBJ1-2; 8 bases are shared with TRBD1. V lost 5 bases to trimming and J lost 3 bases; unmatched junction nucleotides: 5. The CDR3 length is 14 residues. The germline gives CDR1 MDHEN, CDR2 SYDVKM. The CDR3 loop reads CASSPAGGDYGYTF. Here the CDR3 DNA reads TGTGCCAGCAGTCCCGCAGGGGGCGACTATGGCTACACCTTC.

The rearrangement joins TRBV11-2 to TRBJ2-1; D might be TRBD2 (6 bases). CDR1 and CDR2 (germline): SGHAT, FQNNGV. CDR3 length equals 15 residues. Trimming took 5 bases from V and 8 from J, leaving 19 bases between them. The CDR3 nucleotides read TGTGCCAGCAGCCCCCGGTGGGACTTACGTGATGAGCAGTTCTTC. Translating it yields CASSPRWDLRDEQFF.

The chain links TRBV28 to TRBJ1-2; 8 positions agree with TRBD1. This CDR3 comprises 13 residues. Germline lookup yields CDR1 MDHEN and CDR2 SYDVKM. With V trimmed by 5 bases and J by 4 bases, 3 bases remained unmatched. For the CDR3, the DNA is TGTGCCAGCAGTCCAGGACAGGGCTATGGCTACACCTTC. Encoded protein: CASSPGQGYGYTF.

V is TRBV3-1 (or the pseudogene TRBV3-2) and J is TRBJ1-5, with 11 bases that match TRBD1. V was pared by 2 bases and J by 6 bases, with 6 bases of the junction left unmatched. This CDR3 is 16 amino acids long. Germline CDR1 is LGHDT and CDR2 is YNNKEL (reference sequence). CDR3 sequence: CASSQPGQGGCQPQHF. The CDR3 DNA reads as TGTGCCAGCAGCCAACCGGGACAGGGGGGTTGTCAGCCCCAGCATTTT.

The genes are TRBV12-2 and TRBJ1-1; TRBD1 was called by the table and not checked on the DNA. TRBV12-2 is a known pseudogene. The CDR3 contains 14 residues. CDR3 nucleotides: TGTGCAAGTCGCCCCCGGACAGGGAGGGCTGAAGCTTTCTTT. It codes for CASRPRTGRAEAFF.

Here the CDR3 DNA reads TGTGCCAGCAGTTACCTCGGGACAGGGGCCAACACTGAAGCTTTCTTT. It encodes CASSYLGTGANTEAFF. The J gene is TRBJ1-1, the V gene TRBV6-5; 10 bases agree with TRBD1. This CDR3 contains 16 residues. Germline CDR1 is MNHEY and CDR2 is SVGAGI. V lost 2 bases and J lost 2; bases outside the gene matches: 5.

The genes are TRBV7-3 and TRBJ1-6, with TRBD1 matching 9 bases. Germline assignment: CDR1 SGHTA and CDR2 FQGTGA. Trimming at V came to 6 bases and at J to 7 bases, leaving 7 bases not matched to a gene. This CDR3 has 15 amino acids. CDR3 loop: CASSPGTGNNSPLHF. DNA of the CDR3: TGTGCCAGCAGTCCAGGGACAGGGAACAATTCACCCCTCCACTTT.

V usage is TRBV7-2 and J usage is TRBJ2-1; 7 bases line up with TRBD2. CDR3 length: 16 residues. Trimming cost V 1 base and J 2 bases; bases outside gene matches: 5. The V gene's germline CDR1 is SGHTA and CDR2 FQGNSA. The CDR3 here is CASSLGRLAAYNEQFF. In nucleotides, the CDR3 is TGTGCCAGCAGCTTAGGAAGGCTAGCGGCCTACAATGAGCAGTTCTTC. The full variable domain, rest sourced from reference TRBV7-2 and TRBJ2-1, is GAGVSQSPSNKVTEKGKDVELRCDPISGHTALYWYRQSLGQGLEFLIYFQGNSAPDKSGLPSDRFSAERTGGSVSTLTIQRTQQEDSAVYLCASSLGRLAAYNEQFFGPGTRLTVL.

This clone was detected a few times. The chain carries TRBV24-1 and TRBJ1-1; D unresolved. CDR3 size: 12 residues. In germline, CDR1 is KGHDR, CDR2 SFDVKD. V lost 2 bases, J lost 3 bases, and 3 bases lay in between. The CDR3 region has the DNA TGTGCCACCAGTGATTCTTACACTGAAGCTTTCTTT. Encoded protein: CATSDSYTEAFF.

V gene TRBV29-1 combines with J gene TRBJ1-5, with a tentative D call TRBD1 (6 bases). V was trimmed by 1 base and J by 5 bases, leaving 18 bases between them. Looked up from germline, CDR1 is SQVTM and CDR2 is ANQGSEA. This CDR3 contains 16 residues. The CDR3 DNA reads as TGCAGCGTTGAAGTCGGGCGGGGGGCGGCGGATCAGCCCCAGCATTTT. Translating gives CSVEVGRGAADQPQHF.

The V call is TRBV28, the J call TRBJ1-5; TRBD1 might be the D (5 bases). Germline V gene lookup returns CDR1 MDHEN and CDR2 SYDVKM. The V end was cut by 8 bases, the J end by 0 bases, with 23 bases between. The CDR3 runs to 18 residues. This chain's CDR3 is CASRRQGLLTNSNQPQHF. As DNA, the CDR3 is TGTGCCAGCCGCCGCCAGGGTTTACTAACGAATAGCAATCAGCCCCAGCATTTT. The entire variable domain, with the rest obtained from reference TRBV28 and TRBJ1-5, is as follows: DVKVTQSSRYLVKRTGEKVFLECVQDMDHENMFWYRQDPGLGLRLIYFSYDVKMKEKGDIPEGYSVSREKKERFSLILESASTNQTSMYLCASRRQGLLTNSNQPQHFGDGTRLSIL.